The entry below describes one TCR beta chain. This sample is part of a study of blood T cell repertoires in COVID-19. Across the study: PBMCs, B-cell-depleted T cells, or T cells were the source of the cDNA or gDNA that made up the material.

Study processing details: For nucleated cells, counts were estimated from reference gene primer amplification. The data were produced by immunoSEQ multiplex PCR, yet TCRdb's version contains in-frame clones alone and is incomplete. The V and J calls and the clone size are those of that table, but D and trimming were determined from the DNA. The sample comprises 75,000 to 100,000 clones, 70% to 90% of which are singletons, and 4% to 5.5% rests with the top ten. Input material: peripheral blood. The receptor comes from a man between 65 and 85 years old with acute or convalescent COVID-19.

CDR3 in amino acids: CASSVGTGGNSPLHF. The CDR3 nucleotides read TGTGCCAGCAGCGTAGGGACGGGGGGGAATTCACCCCTCCACTTT. The gene calls are TRBV9 and TRBJ1-6, with D possibly TRBD1 on 5 matching bases. CDR1 is SGDLS, CDR2 YYNGEE, per germline. V lost 0 bases and J lost 7, with 11 bases in between. CDR3 length: 15 amino acids.